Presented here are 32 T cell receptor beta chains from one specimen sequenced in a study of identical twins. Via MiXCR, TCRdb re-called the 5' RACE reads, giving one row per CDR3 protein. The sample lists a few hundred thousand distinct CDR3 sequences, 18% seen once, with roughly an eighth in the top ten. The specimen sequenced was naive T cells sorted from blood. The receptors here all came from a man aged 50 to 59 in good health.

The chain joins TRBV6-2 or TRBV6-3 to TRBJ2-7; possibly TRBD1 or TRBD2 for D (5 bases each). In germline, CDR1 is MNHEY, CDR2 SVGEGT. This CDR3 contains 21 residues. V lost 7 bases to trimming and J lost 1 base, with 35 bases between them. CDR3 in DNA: TGTGCCAGCACGGAGAGGGGCGCGCGGCCACTCCGAGTCGGCGATTCCTACGAGCAGTACTTC. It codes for CASTERGARPLRVGDSYEQYF.

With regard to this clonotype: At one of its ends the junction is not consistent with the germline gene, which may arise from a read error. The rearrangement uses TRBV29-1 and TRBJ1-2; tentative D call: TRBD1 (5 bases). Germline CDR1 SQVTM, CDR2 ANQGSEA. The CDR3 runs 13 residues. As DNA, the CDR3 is TGCAGCGTTGAAACGCTGGGACCTTATGGCTACCCCTTC. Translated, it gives CSVETLGPYGYPF.

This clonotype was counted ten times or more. This CDR3 is CASSPRTANTGELFF. CDR3 DNA: TGCGCCAGCAGCCCACGGACTGCCAACACCGGGGAGCTGTTTTTT. The chain uses TRBV5-1 and TRBJ2-2, with TRBD2 as a possible D gene (5 bases). Germline lookup yields CDR1 SGHRS and CDR2 YFSETQ. The CDR3 sequence is 15 residues long. Trimming took off 4 bases at V and 2 bases at J, with 12 bases between the two ends.

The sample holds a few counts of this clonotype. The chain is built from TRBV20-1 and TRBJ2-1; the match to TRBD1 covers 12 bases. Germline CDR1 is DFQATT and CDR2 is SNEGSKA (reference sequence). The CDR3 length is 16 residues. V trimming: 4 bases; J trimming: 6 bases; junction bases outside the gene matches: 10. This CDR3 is CSATGRGQGAFNEQFF. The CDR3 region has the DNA TGCAGTGCTACCGGGAGGGGACAGGGGGCATTCAATGAGCAGTTCTTC.

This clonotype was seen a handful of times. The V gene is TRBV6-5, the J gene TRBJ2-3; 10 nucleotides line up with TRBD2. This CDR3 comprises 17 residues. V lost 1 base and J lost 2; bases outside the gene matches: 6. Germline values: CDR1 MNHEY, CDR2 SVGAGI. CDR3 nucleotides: TGTGCCAGCAGTTACTTTTCTAGCGGGGGACCCACAGATACGCAGTATTTT. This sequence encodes CASSYFSSGGPTDTQYF.

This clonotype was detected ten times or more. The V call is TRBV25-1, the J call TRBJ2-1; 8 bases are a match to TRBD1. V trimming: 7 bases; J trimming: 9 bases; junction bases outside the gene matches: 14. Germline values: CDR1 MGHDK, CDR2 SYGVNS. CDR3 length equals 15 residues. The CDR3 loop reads CASTWDRSKEGEQFF. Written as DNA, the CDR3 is TGTGCCAGCACCTGGGACAGGTCAAAGGAGGGTGAGCAGTTCTTC.

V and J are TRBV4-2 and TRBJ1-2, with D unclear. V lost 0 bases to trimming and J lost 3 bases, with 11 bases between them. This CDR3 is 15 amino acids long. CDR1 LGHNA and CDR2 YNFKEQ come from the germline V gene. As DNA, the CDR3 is TGTGCCAGCAGCCAAGAGGCTGGGTTAGACTATGGCTACACCTTC. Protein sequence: CASSQEAGLDYGYTF.

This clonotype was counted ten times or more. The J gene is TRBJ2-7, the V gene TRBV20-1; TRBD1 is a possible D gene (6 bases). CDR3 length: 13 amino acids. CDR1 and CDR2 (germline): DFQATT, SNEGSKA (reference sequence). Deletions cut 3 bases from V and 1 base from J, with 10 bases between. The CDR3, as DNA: TGCAGTGCTAGGGACAGTTCGTCCTACGAGCAGTACTTC. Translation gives CSARDSSSYEQYF.

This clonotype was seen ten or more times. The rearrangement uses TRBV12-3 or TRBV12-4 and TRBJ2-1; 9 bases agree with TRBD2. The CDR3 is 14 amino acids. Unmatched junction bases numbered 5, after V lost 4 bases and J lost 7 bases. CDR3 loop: CASSSRTSVNEQFF. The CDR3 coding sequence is TGTGCCAGCAGTTCCCGGACTAGCGTAAATGAGCAGTTCTTC.

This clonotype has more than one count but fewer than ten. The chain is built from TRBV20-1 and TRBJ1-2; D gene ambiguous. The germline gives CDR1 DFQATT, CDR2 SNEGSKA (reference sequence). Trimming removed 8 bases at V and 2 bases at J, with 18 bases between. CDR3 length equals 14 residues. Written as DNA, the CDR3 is TGCAGTTCCGGGGATGGACTGCGCAACTATGGCTACACCTTC. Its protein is CSSGDGLRNYGYTF.

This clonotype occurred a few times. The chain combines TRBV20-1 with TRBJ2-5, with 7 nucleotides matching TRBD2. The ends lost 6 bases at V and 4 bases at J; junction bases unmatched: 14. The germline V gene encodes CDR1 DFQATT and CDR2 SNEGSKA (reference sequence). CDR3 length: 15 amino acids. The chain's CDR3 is CSAPRGGRVGETQYF. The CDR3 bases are TGCAGTGCGCCCCGTGGGGGGAGGGTTGGAGAGACCCAGTACTTC.

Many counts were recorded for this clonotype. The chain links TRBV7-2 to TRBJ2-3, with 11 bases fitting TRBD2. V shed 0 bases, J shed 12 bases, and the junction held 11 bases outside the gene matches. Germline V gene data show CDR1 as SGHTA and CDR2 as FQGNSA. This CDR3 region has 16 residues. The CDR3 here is CASSLAASGGPRGQYF. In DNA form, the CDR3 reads TGTGCCAGCAGCTTAGCGGCTAGCGGGGGGCCTCGTGGTCAGTATTTT.

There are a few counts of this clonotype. CDR3 coding DNA: TGTGCCAGCAGGACCGGCTGGGACTATGGCTACACCTTC. Protein: CASRTGWDYGYTF. V usage is TRBV12-3 or TRBV12-4 and J usage is TRBJ1-2, with D hard to call. V lost 6 bases and J lost 3, with 11 bases in between. The CDR3 length is 13 residues.

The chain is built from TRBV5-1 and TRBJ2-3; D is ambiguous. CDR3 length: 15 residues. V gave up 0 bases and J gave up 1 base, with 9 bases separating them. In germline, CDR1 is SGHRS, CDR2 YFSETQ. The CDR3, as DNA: TGCGCCAGCAGCTTGGCAAGGATCGGCACAGATACGCAGTATTTT. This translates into CASSLARIGTDTQYF.

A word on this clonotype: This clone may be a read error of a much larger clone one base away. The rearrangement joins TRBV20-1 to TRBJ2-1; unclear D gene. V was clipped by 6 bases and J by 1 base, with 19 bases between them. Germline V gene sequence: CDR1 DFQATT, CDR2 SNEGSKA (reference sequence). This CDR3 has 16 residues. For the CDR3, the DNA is TGCAGTGCGGAACCAAGCAGGAGTAGGTCCTACAATGAGCAGTTCTTC. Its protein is CSAEPSRSRSYNEQFF.

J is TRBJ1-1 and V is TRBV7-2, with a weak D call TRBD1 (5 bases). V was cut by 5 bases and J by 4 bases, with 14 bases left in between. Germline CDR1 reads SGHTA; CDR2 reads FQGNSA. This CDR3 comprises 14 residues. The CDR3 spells CASSPGAGVTEAFF. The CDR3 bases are TGTGCCAGCAGCCCTGGGGCGGGTGTCACTGAAGCTTTCTTT.

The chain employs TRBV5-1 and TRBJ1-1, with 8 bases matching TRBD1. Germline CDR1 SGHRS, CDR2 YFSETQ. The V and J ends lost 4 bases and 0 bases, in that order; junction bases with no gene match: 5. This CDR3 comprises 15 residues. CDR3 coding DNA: TGCGCCAGCAGCATAGGACAGGGTTTGAACACTGAAGCTTTCTTT. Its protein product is CASSIGQGLNTEAFF.

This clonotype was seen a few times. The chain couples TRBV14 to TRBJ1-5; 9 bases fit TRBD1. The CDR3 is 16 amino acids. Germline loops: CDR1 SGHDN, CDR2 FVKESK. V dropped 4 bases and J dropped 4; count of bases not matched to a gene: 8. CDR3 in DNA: TGTGCCAGCAGCCGTTTACAGGGGGCAAGGAATCAGCCCCAGCATTTT. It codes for CASSRLQGARNQPQHF.

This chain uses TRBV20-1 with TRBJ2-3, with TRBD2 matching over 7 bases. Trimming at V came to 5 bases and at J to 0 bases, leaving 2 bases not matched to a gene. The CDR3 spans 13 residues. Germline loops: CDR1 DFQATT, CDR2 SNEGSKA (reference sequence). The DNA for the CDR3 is TGCAGTGCTGGGGACTATAGCACAGATACGCAGTATTTT. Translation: CSAGDYSTDTQYF.

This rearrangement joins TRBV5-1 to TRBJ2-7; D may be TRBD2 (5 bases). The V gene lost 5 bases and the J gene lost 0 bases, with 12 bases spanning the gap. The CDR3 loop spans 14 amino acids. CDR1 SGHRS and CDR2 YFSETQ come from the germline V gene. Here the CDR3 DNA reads TGCGCCAGCAGTGCGGGCCCAAGCTCCTACGAGCAGTACTTC. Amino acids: CASSAGPSSYEQYF.

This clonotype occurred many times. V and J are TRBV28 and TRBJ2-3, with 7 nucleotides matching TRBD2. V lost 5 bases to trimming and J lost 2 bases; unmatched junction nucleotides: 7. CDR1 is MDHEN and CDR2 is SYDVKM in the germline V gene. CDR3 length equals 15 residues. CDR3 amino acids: CASSPQTSSTDTQYF. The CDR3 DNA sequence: TGTGCCAGCAGTCCCCAGACTAGCTCCACAGATACGCAGTATTTT.

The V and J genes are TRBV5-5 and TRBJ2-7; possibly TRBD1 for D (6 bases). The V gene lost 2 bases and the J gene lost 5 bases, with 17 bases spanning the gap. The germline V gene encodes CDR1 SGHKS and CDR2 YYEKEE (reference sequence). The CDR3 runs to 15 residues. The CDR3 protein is CASSFQYRDGNEQYF. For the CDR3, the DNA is TGTGCCAGCAGCTTTCAGTACAGGGATGGGAACGAGCAGTACTTC. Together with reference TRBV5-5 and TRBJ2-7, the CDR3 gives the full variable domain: DAGVTQSPTHLIKTRGQQVTLRCSPISGHKSVSWYQQVLGQGPQFIFQYYEKEERGRGNFPDRFSARQFPNYSSELNVNALLLGDSALYLCASSFQYRDGNEQYFGPGTRLTVT.

The CDR3 here is CASNPGGSGKTQYF. The DNA for the CDR3 is TGTGCCAGCAACCCCGGAGGGTCTGGGAAGACCCAGTACTTC. The chain links TRBV7-2 to TRBJ2-5; D perhaps matches TRBD2 (6 bases). The CDR3 has 14 amino acids. Per germline, CDR1 SGHTA and CDR2 FQGNSA. Trimming removed 7 bases from V and 6 bases from J, with 18 bases in between.

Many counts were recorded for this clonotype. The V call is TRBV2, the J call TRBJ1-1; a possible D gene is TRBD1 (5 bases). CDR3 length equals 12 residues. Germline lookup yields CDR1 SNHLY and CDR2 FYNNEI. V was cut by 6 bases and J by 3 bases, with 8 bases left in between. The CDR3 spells CASRVGDTEAFF. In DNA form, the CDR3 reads TGTGCCAGCAGGGTGGGGGACACTGAAGCTTTCTTT.

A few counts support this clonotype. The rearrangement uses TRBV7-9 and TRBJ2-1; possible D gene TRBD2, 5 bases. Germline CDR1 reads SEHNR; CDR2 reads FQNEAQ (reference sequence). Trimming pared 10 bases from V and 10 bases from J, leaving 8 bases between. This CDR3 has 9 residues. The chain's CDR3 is CATSGEQFF. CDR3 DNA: TGTGCCACTTCGGGAGAGCAGTTCTTC.

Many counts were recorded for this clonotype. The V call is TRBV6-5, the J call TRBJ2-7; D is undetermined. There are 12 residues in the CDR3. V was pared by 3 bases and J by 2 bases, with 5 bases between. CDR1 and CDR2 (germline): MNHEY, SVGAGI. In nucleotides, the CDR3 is TGTGCCAGCAGTTATAGTCCCTACGAGCAGTACTTC. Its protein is CASSYSPYEQYF.

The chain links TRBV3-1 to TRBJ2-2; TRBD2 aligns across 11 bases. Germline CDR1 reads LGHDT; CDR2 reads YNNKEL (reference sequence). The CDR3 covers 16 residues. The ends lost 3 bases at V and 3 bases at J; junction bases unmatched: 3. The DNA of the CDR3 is TGTGCCAGCAGCCACCTTAGCGGGAGGGACACCGGGGAGCTGTTTTTT. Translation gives CASSHLSGRDTGELFF.

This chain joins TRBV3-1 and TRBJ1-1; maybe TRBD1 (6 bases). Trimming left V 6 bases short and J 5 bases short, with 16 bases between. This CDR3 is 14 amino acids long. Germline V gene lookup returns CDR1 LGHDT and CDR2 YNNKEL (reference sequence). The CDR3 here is CASSLTSGETEAFF. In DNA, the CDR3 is TGTGCCAGCAGTCTCACCTCAGGGGAGACTGAAGCTTTCTTT.

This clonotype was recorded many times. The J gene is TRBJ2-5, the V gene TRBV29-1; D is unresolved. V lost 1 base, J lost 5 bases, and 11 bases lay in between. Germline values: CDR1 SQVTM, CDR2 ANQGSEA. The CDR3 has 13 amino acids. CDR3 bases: TGCAGCGTTGAAGTGGTATTGGGGGAGACCCAGTACTTC. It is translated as CSVEVVLGETQYF.

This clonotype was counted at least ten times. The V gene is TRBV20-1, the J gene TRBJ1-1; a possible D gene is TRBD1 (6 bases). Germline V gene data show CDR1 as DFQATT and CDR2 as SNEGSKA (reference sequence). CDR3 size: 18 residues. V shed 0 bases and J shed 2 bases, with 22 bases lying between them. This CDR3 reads CSARDAGVEGGANTEAFF. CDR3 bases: TGCAGTGCTAGAGATGCAGGGGTGGAGGGGGGGGCAAACACTGAAGCTTTCTTT.

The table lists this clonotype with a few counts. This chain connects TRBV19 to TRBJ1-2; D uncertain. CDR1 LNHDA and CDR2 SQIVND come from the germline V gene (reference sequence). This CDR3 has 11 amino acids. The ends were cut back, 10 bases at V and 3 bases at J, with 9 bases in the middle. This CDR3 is CATVDYYGYTF. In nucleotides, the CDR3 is TGTGCCACCGTGGACTACTATGGCTACACCTTC.

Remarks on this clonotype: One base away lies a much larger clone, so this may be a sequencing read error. Here the CDR3 DNA reads TGCTCCAGCAGCTTTACTAGCGGGGGTATCCAGGATACGCAGTATTTT. Its translation is CSSSFTSGGIQDTQYF. This chain links TRBV5-1 with TRBJ2-3, with 11 nucleotides matching TRBD2. Germline V gene data show CDR1 as SGHRS and CDR2 as YFSETQ. The CDR3 has 16 residues.